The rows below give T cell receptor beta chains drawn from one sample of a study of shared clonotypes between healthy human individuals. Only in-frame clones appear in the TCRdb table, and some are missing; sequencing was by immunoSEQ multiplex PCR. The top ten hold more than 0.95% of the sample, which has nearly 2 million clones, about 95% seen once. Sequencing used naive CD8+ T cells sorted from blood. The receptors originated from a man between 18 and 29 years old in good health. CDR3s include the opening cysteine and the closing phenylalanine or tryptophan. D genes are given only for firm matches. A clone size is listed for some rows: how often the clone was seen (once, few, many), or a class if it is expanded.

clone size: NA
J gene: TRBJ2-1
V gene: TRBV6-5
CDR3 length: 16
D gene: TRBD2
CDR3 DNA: TGTGCCAGCAGTTACTCGGCGGGAGGGGCTGACAATGAGCAGTTCTTC
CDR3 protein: CASSYSAGGADNEQFF

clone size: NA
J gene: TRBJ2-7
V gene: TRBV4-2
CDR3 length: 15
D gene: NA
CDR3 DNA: TGTGCCAGCAGCCAAGAAGAGGGGGGGGTCTACGAGCAGTACTTC
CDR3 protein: CASSQEEGGVYEQYF

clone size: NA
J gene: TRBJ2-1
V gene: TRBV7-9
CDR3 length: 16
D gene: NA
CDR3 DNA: TGTGCCAGCAGCTCTCTGGGAGGAGGGATAAACAATGAGCAGTTCTTC
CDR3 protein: CASSSLGGGINNEQFF

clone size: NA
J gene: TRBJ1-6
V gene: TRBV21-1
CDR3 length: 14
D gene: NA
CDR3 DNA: TGTGCCAGCAGCAAAAAGCAGCTTAATTCACCCCTCCACTTT
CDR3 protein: CASSKKQLNSPLHF

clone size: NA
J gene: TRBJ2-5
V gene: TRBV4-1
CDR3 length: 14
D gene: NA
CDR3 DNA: TGCGCCAGCAGCCGTATGGGGGTAGAAGAGACCCAGTACTTC
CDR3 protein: CASSRMGVEETQYF

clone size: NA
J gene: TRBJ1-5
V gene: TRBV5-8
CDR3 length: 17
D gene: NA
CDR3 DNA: TGTGCCAGCGAGCTTGTAAGGGGAGTGTACGGCAATCAGCCCCAGCATTTT
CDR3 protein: CASELVRGVYGNQPQHF

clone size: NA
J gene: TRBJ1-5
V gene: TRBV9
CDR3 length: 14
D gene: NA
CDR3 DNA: TGTGCCAGCAGCCCGTTCCGATCGGATCAGCCCCAGCATTTT
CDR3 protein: CASSPFRSDQPQHF

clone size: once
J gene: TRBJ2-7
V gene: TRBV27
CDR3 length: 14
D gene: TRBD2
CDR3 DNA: TGTGCCAGCAGTTGGAGCGGGAGCCCCTACGAGCAGTACTTC
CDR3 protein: CASSWSGSPYEQYF

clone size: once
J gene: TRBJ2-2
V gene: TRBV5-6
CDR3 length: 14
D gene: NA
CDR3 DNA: TGTGCCAGCAGCGAATGGGGCGGCACCGGGGAGCTGTTTTTT
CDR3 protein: CASSEWGGTGELFF

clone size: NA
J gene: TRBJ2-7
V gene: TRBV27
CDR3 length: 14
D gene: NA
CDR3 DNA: TGTGCCAGCAGTTTCTCCGGGGAGACCTACGAGCAGTACTTC
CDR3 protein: CASSFSGETYEQYF

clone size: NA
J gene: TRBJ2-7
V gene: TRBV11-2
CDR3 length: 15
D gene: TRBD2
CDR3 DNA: TGTGCCAGCAGCCTAGGAGCGGGGCCCCCCTACGAGCAGTACTTC
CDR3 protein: CASSLGAGPPYEQYF

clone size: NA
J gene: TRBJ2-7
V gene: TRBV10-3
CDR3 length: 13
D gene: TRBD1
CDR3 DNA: TGTGCCACAGCCGGGACAGGGAAGGACGAGCAGTACTTC
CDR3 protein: CATAGTGKDEQYF

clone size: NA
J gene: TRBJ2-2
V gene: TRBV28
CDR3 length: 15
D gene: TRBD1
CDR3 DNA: TGTGCCAGCAGTTTAACACAGGGGGGCACCGGGGAGCTGTTTTTT
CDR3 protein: CASSLTQGGTGELFF

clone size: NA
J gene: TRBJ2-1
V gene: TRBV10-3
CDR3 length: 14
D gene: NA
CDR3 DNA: TGTGCCACACTGGAGATGATAGCGGTTAGGGAGCAGTTCTTC
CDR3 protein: CATLEMIAVREQFF

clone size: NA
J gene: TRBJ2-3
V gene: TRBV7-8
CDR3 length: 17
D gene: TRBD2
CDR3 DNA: TGTGCCAGCAGCTTATGGTCCGGACTAGCTCTGACAGATACGCAGTATTTT
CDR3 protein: CASSLWSGLALTDTQYF

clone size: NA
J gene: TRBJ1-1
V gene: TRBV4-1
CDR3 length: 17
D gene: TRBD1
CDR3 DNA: TGCGCCAGCAGCCTCCGGGACAGGGGCGAGAGGATCACTGAAGCTTTCTTT
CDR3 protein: CASSLRDRGERITEAFF

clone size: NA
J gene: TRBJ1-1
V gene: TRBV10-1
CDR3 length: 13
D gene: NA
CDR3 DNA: TGCGCCAGCAGTGACGGGGCCTACACTGAAGCTTTCTTT
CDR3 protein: CASSDGAYTEAFF

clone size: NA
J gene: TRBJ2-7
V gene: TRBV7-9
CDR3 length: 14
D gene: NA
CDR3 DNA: TGTGCCAGCAGCTTAGCGCAGCCACCCTACGAGCAGTACTTC
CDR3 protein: CASSLAQPPYEQYF

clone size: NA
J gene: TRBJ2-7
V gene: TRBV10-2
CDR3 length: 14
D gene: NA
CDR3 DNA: TGCGCCAGCAGTGTTACGGGGGAGCCCTACGAGCAGTACTTC
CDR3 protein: CASSVTGEPYEQYF

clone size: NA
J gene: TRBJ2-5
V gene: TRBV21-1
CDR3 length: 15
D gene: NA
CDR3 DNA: TGTGCCAGCAGCCCTAGACAATGTAGCGGGGAGACCCAGTACTTC
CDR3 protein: CASSPRQCSGETQYF

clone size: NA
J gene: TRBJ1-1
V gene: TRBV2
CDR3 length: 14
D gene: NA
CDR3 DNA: TGTGCCAGCAGTGAGCAGGGAGAAAATCCTGAAGCTTTCTTT
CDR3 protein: CASSEQGENPEAFF

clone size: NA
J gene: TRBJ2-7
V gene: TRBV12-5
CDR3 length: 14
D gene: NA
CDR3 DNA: TGTGCTAGTGGTTCAGGGATCTTACCCTACGAGCAGTACTTC
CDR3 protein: CASGSGILPYEQYF

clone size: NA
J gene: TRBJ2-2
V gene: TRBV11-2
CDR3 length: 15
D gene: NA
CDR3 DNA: TGTGCCAGCAGCTTTGGCCAGACGAACACCGGGGAGCTGTTTTTT
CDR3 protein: CASSFGQTNTGELFF

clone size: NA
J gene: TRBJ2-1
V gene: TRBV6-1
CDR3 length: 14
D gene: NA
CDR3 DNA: TGTGCCAGCAGTGAAGCGACGGCTGGTGGGGGGCAGTTCTTC
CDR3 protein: CASSEATAGGGQFF

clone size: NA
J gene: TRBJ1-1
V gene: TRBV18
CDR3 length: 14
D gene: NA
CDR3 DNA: TGTGCCAGCTCACCATCCTGGCGGCCGACTGAAGCTTTCTTT
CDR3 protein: CASSPSWRPTEAFF